This T cell receptor beta chain is from a study of blood T cell repertoires in COVID-19. Turning to the study itself: T cells, B-cell-depleted T cells, or PBMCs provided the cDNA or gDNA that served as material.

Assay: immunoSEQ multiplex PCR; the TCRdb copy retains only in-frame clones and omits some. The table includes fewer than 200,000 clones, about four fifths detected once. From germline, CDR1 is SGHTA and CDR2 FQGNSA. V was trimmed by 2 bases and J by 4 bases, leaving 18 bases between them. The CDR3 totals 16 residues. Sequencing was done on a sample of peripheral blood. This TCR was recovered from a woman between 65 and 79 years old with acute or convalescent COVID-19. The chain couples TRBV7-2 to TRBJ2-7; D is possibly TRBD1 (5 bases). The CDR3 DNA sequence: TGTGCCAGCAGCTTAAGTCCAGGGCCCCTTGGGTACGAGCAGTACTTC. This sequence encodes CASSLSPGPLGYEQYF.